This T cell receptor (beta chain) comes out of a study of T cells after yellow fever vaccination. For the study at large: Libraries from low-cell-number fractions were prepared with the SMART-Seq v4 Ultra Low Input RNA kit. Notes on the study in general: Clones that expanded after primary vaccination mostly reappeared after the booster (roughly 97% CD4, about 89% CD8). A faster peak, day 5 versus 15, was reached by the weaker secondary response.

This clonotype has ten or more counts. Its specificity is unknown. The CDR3 extends over 13 amino acids. Germline assignment: CDR1 MDHEN and CDR2 SYDVKM. Trimming removed 1 base from V and 4 bases from J, with 5 bases in between. For TCR, cDNA came from 5'RACE template switching, which added a universal primer site and UMIs. TCRdb re-analysed the 5' RACE reads in MiXCR, keeping a single row per CDR3 protein. The repertoire has a few hundred thousand distinct CDR3 sequences, roughly 4% of them found once; the top ten carry roughly a quarter. The chain employs TRBV28 and TRBJ1-5, with D uncertain. This sample comprised PBMCs, obtained on the day of the yellow fever booster vaccination. The receptor comes from a man younger than 35 who received the YFV17D yellow fever vaccine. CDR3 residues: CASSLFRNQPQHF. The CDR3 DNA follows: TGTGCCAGCAGTTTATTCCGGAATCAGCCCCAGCATTTT. Supplemented by reference TRBV28 and TRBJ1-5, the full variable domain reads DVKVTQSSRYLVKRTGEKVFLECVQDMDHENMFWYRQDPGLGLRLIYFSYDVKMKEKGDIPEGYSVSREKKERFSLILESASTNQTSMYLCASSLFRNQPQHFGDGTRLSIL.